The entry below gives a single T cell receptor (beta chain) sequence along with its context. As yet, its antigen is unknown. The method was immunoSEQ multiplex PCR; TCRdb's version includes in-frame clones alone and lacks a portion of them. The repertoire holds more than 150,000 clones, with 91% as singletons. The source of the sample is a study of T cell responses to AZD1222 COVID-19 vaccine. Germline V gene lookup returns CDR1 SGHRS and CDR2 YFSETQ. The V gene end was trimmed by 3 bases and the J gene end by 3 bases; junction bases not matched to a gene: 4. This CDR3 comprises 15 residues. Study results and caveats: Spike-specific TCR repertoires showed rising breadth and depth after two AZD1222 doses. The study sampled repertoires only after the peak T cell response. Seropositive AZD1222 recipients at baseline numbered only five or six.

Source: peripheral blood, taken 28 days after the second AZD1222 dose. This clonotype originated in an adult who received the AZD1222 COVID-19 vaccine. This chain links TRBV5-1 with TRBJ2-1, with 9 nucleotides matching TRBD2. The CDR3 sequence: CASSYIAGVYNEQFF. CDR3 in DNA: TGCGCCAGCAGCTACATAGCGGGAGTCTACAATGAGCAGTTCTTC. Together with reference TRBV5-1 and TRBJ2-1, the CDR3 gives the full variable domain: KAGVTQTPRYLIKTRGQQVTLSCSPISGHRSVSWYQQTPGQGLQFLFEYFSETQRNKGNFPGRFSGRQFSNSRSEMNVSTLELGDSALYLCASSYIAGVYNEQFFGPGTRLTVL.